This TCR beta chain comes out of a study of beta chain features in type 1 diabetes. The wider study: No patient-donor differences in age, gender, total cells or subset yield.

Study results and caveats: TCRB CDR3s from Type 1 diabetes patients were moderately but significantly shorter in all four CD4+ subsets. A potential influence of HLA type upon TCRB rearrangement remained unresolved herein.

All of the isolated RNA was reverse transcribed, so expressed TCRB transcripts were sequenced. Profiling relied on immunoSEQ multiplex PCR, and the TCRdb table lists in-frame clones only, not all of them. In the table there are approximately 150,000 clones, 10% to 15% of which are singletons. The collection from each donor was one heparinised blood draw averaging about 110 mL. There are a few counts of this clone. What it recognizes is unknown. In germline, CDR1 is SGHVS, CDR2 FNYEAQ. V lost 5 bases, J lost 3 bases, and 16 bases lay in between. CDR3 length equals 15 residues. This TCR derives from a young man with type 1 diabetes. The V gene is TRBV7-6, the J gene TRBJ1-2; D ambiguous. Sequencing was performed on central memory CD4+ T cells from blood. The CDR3 region has the DNA TGTGCCAGCAGCGCCTACCCGGGAAGCGACTATGGCTACACCTTC. Its translation: CASSAYPGSDYGYTF.